This TCR beta chain came from a study of blood T cell repertoires in COVID-19. Study details: COVID-19 samples, acute and convalescent, were from the United States, Italy and Spain. The analysed material was cDNA or gDNA that came from T cells, B-cell-depleted T cells, or PBMCs.

Germline CDR1 MNHEY, CDR2 SVGEGT. Trimming pared 5 bases from V and 3 bases from J, leaving 14 bases between. The CDR3 is 15 residues long. Methods used by the authors: Nucleated cell counts were estimated from reference gene primer amplification. The table came from immunoSEQ multiplex PCR; TCRdb's copy has only in-frame clones and leaves some out. V and J calls and clone size are as listed in that table; D and trimming were resolved from the DNA. The data contain roughly 120,000 clones, 87% of them singletons. The sequence was obtained from a woman between 70 and 85 years old with acute or convalescent COVID-19. The rearrangement joins TRBV6-2 or TRBV6-3 to TRBJ1-3, with D possibly TRBD1 on 6 matching bases. The specimen sequenced was peripheral blood. CDR3 amino acids: CASSPPGGGGNTIYF. The CDR3 bases are TGTGCCAGCAGTCCCCCGGGGGGCGGTGGAAACACCATATATTTT.